Listed here is a single T cell receptor beta chain. Its binding antigen is unknown. Base qualities are not provided; no much larger clone lies one nucleotide away. The CDR3, from cysteine to phenylalanine, totals 15 residues. Left in the record is the CDR3 DNA by itself, 45 bases read in frame from the first base. V is cut back by 1 base and J by 5 bases, with 2 bases in the junction unmatched. CDR1 and CDR2, looked up from the germline V gene, are SGDLS and YYNGEE. This record belongs to a study of T cell responses to AZD1222 COVID-19 vaccine (dated by TCRdb to about 2021). Describing the broader study: TCR sequencing was performed for roughly 250 trial participants, of whom some 200 were given two doses of AZD1222 and some 26 were given two doses of MenACWY control vaccine. Enrollment into the trials was organized by age into subgroups of 18-55, 56-69 and 70-plus years, and those subgroups contained roughly 140, 27 and 60 TCR-sequenced participants, respectively.

In light of the paper, this sample's time point label describes: about 28 days (+/-7) after the second vaccine dose. AZD1222 recipients given second doses at about 4 weeks or at about 12 weeks were pooled, since spike-specific TCR depth and breadth were not found to differ between the two schedules. Vaccinee samples were obtained from the UK trials COV001 and COV002, which included a single-blind randomized controlled phase 2/3 trial of AZD1222 (ChAdOx1 nCoV-19) in healthy adults. For TCRbeta chain sequencing, PBMC samples from trial participants were taken at day 0 and at day 28 after the second dose. Study-wide findings and limitations: Conclusions about previously exposed vaccinees were limited because only a handful of AZD1222 recipients were SARS-CoV-2 seropositive at baseline. Epitopes outside the regions mutated in the B.1.351 and B.1.1.7 variants were reportedly recognized by nearly half of the unique spike-specific TCRs. The 56-69-year group was small, and its depth increase did not reach significance, likely because of low power. Because no day 14 peak-response samples were available, the repertoires could be characterized only after the peak T cell response. Vaccine-associated CD4 TCRs spanned the whole spike protein, with dominant responses in regions 160-218 and 743-854. After two AZD1222 doses, spike-specific TCR breadth and depth were significantly higher than at day 0 and than in MenACWY recipients. Participants were mostly white British and included more females than males, and it was suggested by the authors that clonal diversity may have been underestimated.

The CDR3 regions of human TCRbeta chains were analyzed by immunosequencing. The paper's data handling went like this. TCRs in the repertoires were compared against a reference library of SARS-CoV-2-specific TCRs that had been generated with the MIRA antigen-specificity platform. Breadth was defined as the fraction of unique TCRs that were SARS-CoV-2-associated, and depth was defined as the fraction of total T cells that were SARS-CoV-2-associated. Using the MIRA data, each spike-specific TCR was assigned both to the spike region to which the TCR was reactive and to a CD4 or CD8 class. Log10-transformed breadth and depth values were compared by one-way ANOVA with Sidak's multiple comparisons tests. TCRdb holds this immuneACCESS table with in-frame rearrangements only. Some clones are missing; in checked studies, unresolved V genes explain under half, and the rest has no known cause. That table gives V, J and clone size, and the DNA gave D and trimming. This sample lists 100,000 to 150,000 clones; roughly 88% were detected once. Jointly, the top ten make up 1% to 1.4% of the sample.

Here the sequenced sample was peripheral blood, taken 28 days after the second AZD1222 dose. The receptor was derived from an adult who received the AZD1222 COVID-19 vaccine. This receptor chain uses TRBV9 and TRBJ2-3; TRBD2 matches 12 bases in the middle. The DNA is as follows: TGTGCCAGCAGCGTATCACTAGCGGGAGGAGATACGCAGTATTTT. Translation gives CASSVSLAGGDTQYF.